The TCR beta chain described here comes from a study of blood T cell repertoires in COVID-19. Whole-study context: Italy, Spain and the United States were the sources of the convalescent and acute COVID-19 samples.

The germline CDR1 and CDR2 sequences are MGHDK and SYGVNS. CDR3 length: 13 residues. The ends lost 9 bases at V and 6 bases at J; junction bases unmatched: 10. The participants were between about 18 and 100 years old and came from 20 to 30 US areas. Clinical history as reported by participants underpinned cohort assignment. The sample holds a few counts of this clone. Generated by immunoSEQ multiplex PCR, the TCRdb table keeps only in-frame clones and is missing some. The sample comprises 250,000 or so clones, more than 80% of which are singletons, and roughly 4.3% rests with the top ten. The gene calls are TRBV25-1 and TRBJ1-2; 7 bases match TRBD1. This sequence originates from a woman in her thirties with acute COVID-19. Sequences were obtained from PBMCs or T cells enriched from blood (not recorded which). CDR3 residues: CASTEGAGNGYTF. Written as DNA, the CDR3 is TGTGCCAGTACCGAGGGGGCGGGGAATGGCTACACCTTC.